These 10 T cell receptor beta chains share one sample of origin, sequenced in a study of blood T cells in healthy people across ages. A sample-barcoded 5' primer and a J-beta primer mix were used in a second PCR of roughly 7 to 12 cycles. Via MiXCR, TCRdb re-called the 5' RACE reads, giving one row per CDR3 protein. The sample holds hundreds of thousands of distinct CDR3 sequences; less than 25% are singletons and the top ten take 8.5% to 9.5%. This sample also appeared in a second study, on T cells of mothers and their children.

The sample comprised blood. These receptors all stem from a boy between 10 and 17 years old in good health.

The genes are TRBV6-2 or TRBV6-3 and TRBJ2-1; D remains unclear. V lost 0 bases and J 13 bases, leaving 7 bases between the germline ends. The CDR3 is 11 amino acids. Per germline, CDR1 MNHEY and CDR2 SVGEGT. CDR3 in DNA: TGTGCCAGCAGTTACTCCACCGGACAGTTCTTC. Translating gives CASSYSTGQFF.

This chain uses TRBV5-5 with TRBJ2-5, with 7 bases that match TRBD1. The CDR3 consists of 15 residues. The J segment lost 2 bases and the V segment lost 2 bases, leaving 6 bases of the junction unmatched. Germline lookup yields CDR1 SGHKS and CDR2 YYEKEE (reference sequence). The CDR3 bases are TGTGCCAGCAGCTTCGACAGGGCGATTCAAGAGACCCAGTACTTC. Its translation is CASSFDRAIQETQYF.

This CDR3 is CASSPGTQSYNEQFF. CDR3 DNA: TGCGCCAGCAGCCCCGGGACTCAATCCTACAATGAGCAGTTCTTC. The chain links TRBV4-1 to TRBJ2-1; tentatively, D is TRBD2 (6 bases). This CDR3 is built from 15 residues. Between the trimmed V and J ends, which lost 4 bases and 1 base, there was a span of 11 bases. Germline CDR1 and CDR2: MGHRA and YSYEKL.

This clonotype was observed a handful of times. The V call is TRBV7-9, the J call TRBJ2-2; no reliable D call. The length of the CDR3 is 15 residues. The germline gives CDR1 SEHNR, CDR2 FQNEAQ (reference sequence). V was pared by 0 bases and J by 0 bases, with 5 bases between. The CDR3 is CASSLATANTGELFF. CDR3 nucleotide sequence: TGTGCCAGCAGCTTAGCCACCGCGAACACCGGGGAGCTGTTTTTT.

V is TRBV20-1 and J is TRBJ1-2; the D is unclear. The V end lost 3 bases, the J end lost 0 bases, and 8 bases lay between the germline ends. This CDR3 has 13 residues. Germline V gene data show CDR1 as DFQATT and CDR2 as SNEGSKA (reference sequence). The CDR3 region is CSASGRTNYGYTF. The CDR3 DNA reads TGCAGTGCTAGCGGCAGAACTAACTATGGCTACACCTTC.

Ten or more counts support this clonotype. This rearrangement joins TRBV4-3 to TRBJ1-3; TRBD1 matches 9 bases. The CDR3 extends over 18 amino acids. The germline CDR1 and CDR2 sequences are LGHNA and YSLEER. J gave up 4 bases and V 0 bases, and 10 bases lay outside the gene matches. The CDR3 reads CASSQDWPWDRVGNTIYF. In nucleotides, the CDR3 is TGCGCCAGCAGCCAAGATTGGCCCTGGGACAGGGTAGGAAACACCATATATTTT.

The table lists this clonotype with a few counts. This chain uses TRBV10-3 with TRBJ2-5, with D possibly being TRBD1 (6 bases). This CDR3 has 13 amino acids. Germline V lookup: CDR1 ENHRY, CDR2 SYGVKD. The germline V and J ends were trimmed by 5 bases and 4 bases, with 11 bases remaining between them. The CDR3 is CAISQGKGETQYF. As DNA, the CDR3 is TGTGCCATCAGTCAGGGGAAGGGAGAGACCCAGTACTTC.

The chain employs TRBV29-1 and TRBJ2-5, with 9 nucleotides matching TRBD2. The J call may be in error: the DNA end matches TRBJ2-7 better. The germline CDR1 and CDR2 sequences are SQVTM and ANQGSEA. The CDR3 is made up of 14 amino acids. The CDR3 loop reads CSVTSGSAHYEQYF. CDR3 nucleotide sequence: TGCAGCGTAACTAGCGGGTCGGCCCACTACGAGCAGTACTTC.

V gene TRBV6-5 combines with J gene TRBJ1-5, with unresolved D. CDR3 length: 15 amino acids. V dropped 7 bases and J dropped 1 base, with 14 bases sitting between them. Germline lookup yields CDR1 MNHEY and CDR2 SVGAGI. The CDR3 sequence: CASKRVPGSNQPQHF. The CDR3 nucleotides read TGTGCCAGCAAGCGAGTCCCGGGGAGCAATCAGCCCCAGCATTTT.

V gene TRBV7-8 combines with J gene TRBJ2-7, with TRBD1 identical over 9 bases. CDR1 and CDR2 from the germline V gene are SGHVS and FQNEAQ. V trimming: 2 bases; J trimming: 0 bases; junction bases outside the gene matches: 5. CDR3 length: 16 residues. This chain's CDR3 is CASSLTGTGFSYEQYF. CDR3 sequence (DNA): TGTGCCAGCAGCTTAACCGGGACAGGGTTCTCCTACGAGCAGTACTTC.